This TCR beta chain was sequenced in a study of T-cell memory formation after mild COVID-19. Study-level results: Clones that contracted from day 15 to 85 were balanced CD4/CD8, while later expanders leaned CD4+. Still unconfirmed is whether the second-wave clones peaking on day 37 recognized SARS-CoV-2.

The J segment lost 6 bases and the V segment lost 6 bases, leaving 5 bases of the junction unmatched. CDR1 is DFQATT and CDR2 is SNEGSKA in the germline V gene (reference sequence). This CDR3 is 14 amino acids long. The authors produced TCR alpha and TCR beta cDNA libraries with sample barcodes and UMIs by 5'RACE using constant-segment primers. MiXCR, run by TCRdb on the 5' RACE reads, gives a single entry per CDR3 protein. In the table there are 220,000 or so distinct CDR3 sequences, more than 8% of which are singletons. This clonotype was picked up a small number of times. Antigen unknown. Sequencing was performed on PBMCs or a T cell subset sorted from them (not recorded which). This TCR was recovered from a man aged 18 to 29 who had mild COVID-19 (a few samples of this study predate the infection). Cell type and time point are not known. The rearrangement uses TRBV20-1 and TRBJ2-2; 12 bases are a match to TRBD2. This CDR3 reads CSALGLAGSGELFF. The CDR3 DNA is TGCAGTGCCCTGGGACTAGCGGGTTCCGGGGAGCTGTTTTTT.